This T cell receptor beta chain was sequenced in a study of cytomegalovirus exposure and HLA in healthy donors. Study-wide findings and caveats: In a later analysis, common viral pathogens appeared linked to several of the most significant clusters.

With regard to this clone: Its antigen is currently unknown.

Germline CDR1 reads SGHRS; CDR2 reads YFSETQ. The ends lost 5 bases at V and 5 bases at J; junction bases unmatched: 9. The CDR3 is 15 amino acids. Use of 60 Vbeta and 13 Jbeta primers characterized the PCR. TCRdb's copy holds only in-frame clones and misses some; the assay was immunoSEQ multiplex PCR. Among under 200,000 clones listed, roughly 80% were seen once. This clonotype originated in a boy between 2 and 10 years old in good health and CMV-seronegative. This chain uses TRBV5-1 with TRBJ2-7; TRBD2 agrees at 11 bases. Sample: PBMCs. The CDR3 sequence is CASRGQLAGADEQYF. CDR3 nucleotides: TGCGCCAGCAGAGGTCAACTAGCGGGAGCAGACGAGCAGTACTTC.